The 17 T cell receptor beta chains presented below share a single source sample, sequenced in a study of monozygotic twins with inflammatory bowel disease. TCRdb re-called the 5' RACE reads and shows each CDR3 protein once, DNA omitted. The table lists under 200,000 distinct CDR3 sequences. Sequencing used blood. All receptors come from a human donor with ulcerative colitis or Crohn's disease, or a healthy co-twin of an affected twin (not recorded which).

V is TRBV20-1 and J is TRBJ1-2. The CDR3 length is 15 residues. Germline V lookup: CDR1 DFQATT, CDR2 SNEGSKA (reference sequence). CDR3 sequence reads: CSARDQGPGDYGYTF.

This CDR3 is CASSDRTGSYGYTF. The chain carries TRBV9 and TRBJ1-2; checking the TCRdb D call of TRBD1 is not possible without DNA. Germline V gene data show CDR1 as SGDLS and CDR2 as YYNGEE. This CDR3 is 14 amino acids long.

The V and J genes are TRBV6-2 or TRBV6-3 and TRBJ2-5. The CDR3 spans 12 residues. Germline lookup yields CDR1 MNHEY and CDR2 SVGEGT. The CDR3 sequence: CASSFTRETQYF.

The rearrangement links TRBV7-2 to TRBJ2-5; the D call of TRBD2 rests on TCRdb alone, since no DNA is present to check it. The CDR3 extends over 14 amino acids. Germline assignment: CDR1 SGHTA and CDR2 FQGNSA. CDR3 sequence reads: CASSFLGGKEAQYF.

The CDR3 spells CASSSRLAGGYEQYF. This rearrangement joins TRBV7-6 to TRBJ2-7; TCRdb gives TRBD2 as the D gene, but with no DNA this cannot be confirmed. CDR1 is SGHVS, CDR2 FNYEAQ, per germline. There are 15 residues in the CDR3.

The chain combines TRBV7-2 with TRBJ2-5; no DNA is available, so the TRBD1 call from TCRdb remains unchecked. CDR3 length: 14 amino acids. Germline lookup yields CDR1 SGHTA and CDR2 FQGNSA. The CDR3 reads CASSPGTETSTQYF. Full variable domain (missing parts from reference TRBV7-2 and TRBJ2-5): GAGVSQSPSNKVTEKGKDVELRCDPISGHTALYWYRQSLGQGLEFLIYFQGNSAPDKSGLPSDRFSAERTGGSVSTLTIQRTQQEDSAVYLCASSPGTETSTQYFGPGTRLLVL.

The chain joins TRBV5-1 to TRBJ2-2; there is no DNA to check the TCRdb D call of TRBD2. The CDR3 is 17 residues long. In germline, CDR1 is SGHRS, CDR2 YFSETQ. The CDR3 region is CASSLEPSGMRAGELFF. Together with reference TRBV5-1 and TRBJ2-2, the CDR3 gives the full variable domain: KAGVTQTPRYLIKTRGQQVTLSCSPISGHRSVSWYQQTPGQGLQFLFEYFSETQRNKGNFPGRFSGRQFSNSRSEMNVSTLELGDSALYLCASSLEPSGMRAGELFFGEGSRLTVL.

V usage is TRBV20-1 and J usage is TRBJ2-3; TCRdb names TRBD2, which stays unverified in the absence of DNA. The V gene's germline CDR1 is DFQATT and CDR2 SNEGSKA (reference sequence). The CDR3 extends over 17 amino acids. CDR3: CSARDIAGGRATDTQYF.

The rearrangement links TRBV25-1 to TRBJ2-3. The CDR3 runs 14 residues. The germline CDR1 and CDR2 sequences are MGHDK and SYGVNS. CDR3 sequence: CASSEYGYTDTQYF. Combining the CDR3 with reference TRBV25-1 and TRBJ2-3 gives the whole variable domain EADIYQTPRYLVIGTGKKITLECSQTMGHDKMYWYQQDPGMELHLIHYSYGVNSTEKGDLSSESTVSRIRTEHFPLTLESARPSHTSQYLCASSEYGYTDTQYFGPGTRLTVL.

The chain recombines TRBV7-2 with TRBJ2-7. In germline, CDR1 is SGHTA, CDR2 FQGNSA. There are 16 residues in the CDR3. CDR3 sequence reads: CASSEGLPKSSYEQYF.

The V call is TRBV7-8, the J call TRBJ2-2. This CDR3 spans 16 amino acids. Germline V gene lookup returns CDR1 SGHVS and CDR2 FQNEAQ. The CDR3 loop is CASSFQNAQNTGELFF.

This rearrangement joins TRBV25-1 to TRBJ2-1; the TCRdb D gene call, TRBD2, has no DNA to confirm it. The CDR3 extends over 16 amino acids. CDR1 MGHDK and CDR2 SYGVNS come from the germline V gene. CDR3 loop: CASSEGAGGSGDEQFF.

The CDR3: CASSPARAGANVLTF. The V and J genes are TRBV18 and TRBJ2-6; lacking DNA, the TRBD1 call made by TCRdb goes unchecked. The germline gives CDR1 KGHSH, CDR2 LQKENI. The CDR3 is 15 amino acids.

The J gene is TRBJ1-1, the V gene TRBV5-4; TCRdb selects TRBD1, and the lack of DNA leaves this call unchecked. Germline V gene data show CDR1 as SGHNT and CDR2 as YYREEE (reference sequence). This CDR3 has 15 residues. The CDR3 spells CASSQNRGEDTEAFF.

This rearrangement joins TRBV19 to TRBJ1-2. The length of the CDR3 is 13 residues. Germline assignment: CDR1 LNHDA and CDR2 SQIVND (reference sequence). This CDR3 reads CASRWTPNYGYTF.

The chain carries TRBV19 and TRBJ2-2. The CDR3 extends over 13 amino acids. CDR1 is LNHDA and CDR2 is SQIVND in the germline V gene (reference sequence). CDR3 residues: CASSMFSTGELFF.

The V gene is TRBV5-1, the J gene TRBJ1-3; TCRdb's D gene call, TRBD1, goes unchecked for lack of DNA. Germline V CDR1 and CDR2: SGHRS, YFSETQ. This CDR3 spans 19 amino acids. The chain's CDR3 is CASSQDGRQPGFSGNTIYF.